A selection of T cell receptor beta chains follows, all from one sample in a study of blood T cell repertoires in COVID-19. TCRdb's table, derived via immunoSEQ multiplex PCR, lists solely in-frame clones and lacks some. The repertoire holds around 200,000 clones, with under 90% as singletons. Sequenced input: peripheral blood. The source is a woman in her 70s with COVID-19, enrolled during active disease. CDR3s include the opening cysteine and the closing phenylalanine or tryptophan. The order of the fields is CDR3 length, V gene, CDR3 protein.

13	TRBV5-6	CASSVDSKSEQFF
16	TRBV28	CASSLGAGFGAQPQHF
18	TRBV18	CASSLSGTGTGGYHEQYF
16	TRBV29-1	CSVGGGTDSGANVLTF
14	TRBV6-6	CASSSRQSNQPQHF
14	TRBV12-5	CASGLGGATDTQYF
15	TRBV18	CASSPEGPFNQPQHF
11	TRBV20-1	CSAIRTEQAFF
15	TRBV7-2	CASSVDRSSYNEQFF
14	TRBV28	CASRTGQGNYGYTF
13	TRBV28	CASRTPLGLEQYF
15	TRBV13	CASSPGTGAADTQYF
14	TRBV28	CASRGGGQEYGYTF
14	TRBV5-4	CASSPLAGGETQYF
15	TRBV5-5	CASSLQITGNQPQHF
14	TRBV6-6	CASSYYGGNSPLHF
14	TRBV4-2	CASSLGTGGQPQHF
12	TRBV29-1	CSVGEGLYEQYF
15	TRBV7-2	CASSSQGVTWGGYTF
15	TRBV19	CASSIKAGPATEAFF
14	TRBV14	CASSSAGGADTQYF
14	TRBV19	CASSIGSPGETQYF
19	TRBV28	CASSLMGTSGPGSYNEQFF
16	TRBV27	CASSLKWGVGNQPQHF
19	TRBV19	CASSNSLAGGKTAKNIQYF
15	TRBV5-4	CASSSQGGNTGELFF
14	TRBV2	CASSLREGNQPQHF
15	TRBV7-2	CASSLTGQGNYGYTF
11	TRBV9	CASSASGEQFF
16	TRBV27	CASSLSAEGTNYGYTF
15	TRBV7-3	CASSRASGGAGEQFF
12	TRBV24-1	CATKDLLGEAFF
13	TRBV12-3/TRBV12-4	CASSPRPDGGYTF
15	TRBV2	CASSESANSGNTIYF
16	TRBV9	CASSLGTGGTNEKLFF
21	TRBV6-1	CASSEAGMAGRGGLRYNEQFF
14	TRBV7-9	CASTGGVAGGTQYF
11	TRBV14	CASSHGSPLHF
15	TRBV28	CASSLPGVGTDTQYF
13	TRBV30	CAWSVGGTDTQYF
13	TRBV2	CATSGTGNQPQHF
14	TRBV11-2	CASSFQQISYEQYF
12	TRBV12-3/TRBV12-4	CASSRGQGPLHF
13	TRBV29-1	CSVPGQGNTEAFF
15	TRBV15	CATSRDVPGEETQYF
16	TRBV13	CASSAGTSGAQETQYF
14	TRBV5-6	CASARGQNSYEQYF
19	TRBV4-2	CASSQALGGSGGPTDTQYF
20	TRBV3-1/TRBV3-2	CASSQAPSTIAETLTYEQYF
11	TRBV7-8	CASGRGDTQYF
15	TRBV5-5	CASSLGHRGNTEAFF
17	TRBV19	CASSPRSGGMAYNEQFF
16	TRBV27	CASRGSGSAKPNEQFF
12	TRBV19	CASSMRSNEQFF
15	TRBV19	CASGRPGLAGVEQYF
16	TRBV7-7	CASSLEAGSSYNEQFF
13	TRBV2	CASKGESNQPQHF
13	TRBV5-1	CASSPDREAEAFF
15	TRBV5-6	CASSARTGGGQPQHF
17	TRBV18	CASSPDDRGVSNQPQHF